The rows below give T cell receptor beta chains drawn from one sample of a study of T cell responses to AZD1222 COVID-19 vaccine. The protocol was immunoSEQ multiplex PCR, while the TCRdb copy is restricted to in-frame clones and leaves out a portion. The table includes approximately 99,000 clones, over 85% detected once. Source: peripheral blood, taken on day 0 of MenACWY control vaccination. These receptors all come from an adult in good health. The CDR3 runs from the conserved cysteine through the conserved F or W. A D gene is named only where the DNA matches it firmly.

d_call	j_call	v_call	cdr3_nt	cdr3_aa
.	TRBJ1-1	TRBV4-1	TGCGCCAGCAGCCGTAGGGGGTGGGACACTGAAGCTTTCTTT	CASSRRGWDTEAFF
.	TRBJ1-4	TRBV19	TGTGCCAGTAACACAGTAGGGTATAATGAAAAACTGTTTTTT	CASNTVGYNEKLFF
.	TRBJ1-3	TRBV6-6	TGTGCCGTACAGGGCGGCCGTGGAAACACCATATATTTT	CAVQGGRGNTIYF
TRBD1	TRBJ1-5	TRBV18	TGTGCCAGCTCGCCTCCGGGACAGGGAGAAAGTCAGCCCCAGCATTTT	CASSPPGQGESQPQHF
.	TRBJ2-1	TRBV12-5	TGTGCTAGTGGCTCACCGACGCTCTCCTACAATGAGCAGTTCTTC	CASGSPTLSYNEQFF
.	TRBJ1-4	TRBV5-5	TGTGCCAGCAGCTTAGGAGTTAATGAAAAACTGTTTTTT	CASSLGVNEKLFF
.	TRBJ1-6	TRBV19	TGTGCCAGTAGTATAGCTGCCAGTCCACCCCTCCACTTT	CASSIAASPPLHF
.	TRBJ2-2	TRBV27	TGTGCCAGCAGTTTGAGGCCCCCCACGAACACCGGGGAGCTGTTTTTT	CASSLRPPTNTGELFF
.	TRBJ2-3	TRBV5-4	TGTGCCAGCAGCTTGGGCCCTAGCACAGATACGCAGTATTTT	CASSLGPSTDTQYF
.	TRBJ2-7	TRBV15	TGTGCCACCAGCAGAGATCGACGAGTTCCCGAGCAGTACTTC	CATSRDRRVPEQYF
.	TRBJ1-3	TRBV4-1	TGCGCCAGCAGCCAGCCCAGAGGGACGGCTGGAAACACCATATATTTT	CASSQPRGTAGNTIYF
.	TRBJ2-3	TRBV18	TGTGCCAGCTCACCACCAGGGGGGCCAGATACGCAGTATTTT	CASSPPGGPDTQYF
TRBD2	TRBJ2-1	TRBV7-3	TGTGCCAGCAGCCTCCTGCTAGCGGGGGGGCTCAATGAGCAGTTCTTC	CASSLLLAGGLNEQFF
.	TRBJ2-7	TRBV2	TGTGCCAGCAGTCTAATCGCAGTAGGAGAGCAGTACTTC	CASSLIAVGEQYF
.	TRBJ2-5	TRBV19	TGTGCCAGTAGTAACAGGGCGGGCCAAGAGACCCAGTACTTC	CASSNRAGQETQYF
.	TRBJ2-7	TRBV21-1	TGTGCCAGCAGCAAAGGGGAGACATACAACTACGAGCAGTACTTC	CASSKGETYNYEQYF
.	TRBJ1-5	TRBV19	TGTGCCAGTAGTTCCTCTAAGGGAGGCTACTATCAGCCCCAGCATTTT	CASSSSKGGYYQPQHF
.	TRBJ1-2	TRBV19	TGTGCCAGTAAGGCGGATGGCTACACCTTC	CASKADGYTF
TRBD1	TRBJ2-7	TRBV11-2	TGTGCCAGCAGCCAGGGACAGGACTACGAGCAGTACTTC	CASSQGQDYEQYF
.	TRBJ1-1	TRBV27	TGTGCCAGCAGACGGGGGCCTGAAGCTTTCTTT	CASRRGPEAFF
.	TRBJ1-4	TRBV27	TGTGCCAGCAGTTTACGGAAGGGTAGTGAAAAACTGTTTTTT	CASSLRKGSEKLFF
.	TRBJ1-5	TRBV5-1	TGCGCCAGCAGCTTGGAGACAGGCCCCAATCAGCCCCAGCATTTT	CASSLETGPNQPQHF
TRBD1	TRBJ2-7	TRBV7-9	TGTGCCAGCAGCGGGACAGATTACGAGCAGTACTTC	CASSGTDYEQYF
.	TRBJ2-7	TRBV14	TGTGCCAGCAGCCAAGATCTTGGCTACGAGCAGTACTTC	CASSQDLGYEQYF